What follows is one T cell receptor beta chain and its context. It lacks a known antigen. Base qualities are not provided; no much larger clone lies one nucleotide away. This sample was included in a study of blood T cell repertoires in COVID-19 (dated by TCRdb to the early 2020s). For the study in its entirety: Recovered participants in ImmuneRACE Cohort 3 were defined by two consecutive negative NP/OP PCR tests, clearance by a healthcare professional, or resolution of symptoms. The collaborator samples originated in the United States, Italy and Spain and spanned the acute and convalescent phases of COVID-19. The material from the prospective study consisted of cDNA or gDNA derived from T cells, B-cell-depleted T cells, or PBMCs. The dataset comprised deeply sampled blood TCRbeta repertoires from subjects exposed to, actively infected with, or recovered from COVID-19. The repertoires were released in a freely available public database meant as a resource for research on the immune response to SARS-CoV-2. The samples were drawn from two sources: the first 160 participants of the ongoing ImmuneRACE study, and 1,254 subjects contributed by 6 global collaborators. A de-identified subject ID, COVID-19 status, age in years and sex were almost always included in the sample metadata. Where HLA class I and class II types were available, the types were taken from metadata supplied by the sample provider, not from assay-based typing. The full study reports these points: The quantity of clinical and demographic metadata differed by source and by participant and was supplied without curation.

TCRbeta CDR3 regions were amplified from genomic DNA by means of the immunoSEQ Assay, a bias-controlled multiplex PCR. The paper's processing steps were these. The number of nucleated cells in each sample was estimated by amplification of reference gene primers within the assay. To quantify the absolute abundance of each unique TCRbeta CDR3 rearrangement, sequence reads were collapsed and filtered. For each sample, productive Simpson clonality was calculated as the square root of Simpson's diversity index across productive rearrangements. The source is immuneACCESS, and TCRdb retained only in-frame sequences with V and J called. Part of the clones is not carried over; for the studies checked, unresolved V genes explain less than half of this, and the remainder is unexplained. That table furnishes V, J and clone size, whereas the DNA furnished D and trimming. The sample yields about 140,000 clones; approximately 87% were counted once. Clones ranked in the top ten supply roughly 4.3% of the sample.

Enrolling through a virtual design, the prospective study's participants ranged in age from roughly 18 to 90 years and lived across 20 to 25 United States geographic areas. In the prospective study, participants were assigned to cohorts based on the clinical history participants reported in a screening survey and a study questionnaire. In the prospective study, whole blood, serum and a nasopharyngeal or oropharyngeal swab were collected from each participant by mobile phlebotomists. Additional blood draws and questionnaires over an approximately two-month period could optionally be provided by prospective study participants. Prospective study blood samples were shipped either frozen or at room temperature before DNA extraction. The sequence was collected from a man aged 50-60 years in a cohort exposed to, infected with or recovered from COVID-19 (not recorded which). The sample consisted of PBMCs or T cells enriched from blood (not recorded which).

The CDR3: CATSDPGTATYF. The nucleotides are TGTGCCACCAGTGATCCCGGGACAGCGACGTATTTT. Rearrangement joined TRBV24-1 to TRBJ2-3, with 7 bases aligning to TRBD1. Compared with germline, V lacks 3 bases and J lacks 14 bases; bases without a gene match: 7. Sequences KGHDR (CDR1) and SFDVKD (CDR2) are obtained from the germline V gene. Its CDR3 holds 12 amino acids, cysteine through phenylalanine. Only CDR3 DNA is held: 36 bases, read in frame from base 1.